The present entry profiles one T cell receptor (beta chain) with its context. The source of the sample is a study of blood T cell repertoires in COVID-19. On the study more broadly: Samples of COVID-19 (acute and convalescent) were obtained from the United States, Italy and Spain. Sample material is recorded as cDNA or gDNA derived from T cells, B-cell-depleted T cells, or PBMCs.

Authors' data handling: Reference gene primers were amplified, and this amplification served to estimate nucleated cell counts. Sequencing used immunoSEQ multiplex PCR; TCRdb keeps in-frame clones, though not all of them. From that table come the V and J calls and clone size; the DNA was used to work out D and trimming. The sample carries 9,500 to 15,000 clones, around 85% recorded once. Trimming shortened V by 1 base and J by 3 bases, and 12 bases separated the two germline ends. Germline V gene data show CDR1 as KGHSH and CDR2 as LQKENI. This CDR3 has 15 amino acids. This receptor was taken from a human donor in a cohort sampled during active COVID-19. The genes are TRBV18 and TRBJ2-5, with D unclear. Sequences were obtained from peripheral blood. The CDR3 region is CASSPLHAPEETQYF. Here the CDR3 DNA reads TGTGCCAGCTCACCACTTCACGCCCCGGAAGAGACCCAGTACTTC.